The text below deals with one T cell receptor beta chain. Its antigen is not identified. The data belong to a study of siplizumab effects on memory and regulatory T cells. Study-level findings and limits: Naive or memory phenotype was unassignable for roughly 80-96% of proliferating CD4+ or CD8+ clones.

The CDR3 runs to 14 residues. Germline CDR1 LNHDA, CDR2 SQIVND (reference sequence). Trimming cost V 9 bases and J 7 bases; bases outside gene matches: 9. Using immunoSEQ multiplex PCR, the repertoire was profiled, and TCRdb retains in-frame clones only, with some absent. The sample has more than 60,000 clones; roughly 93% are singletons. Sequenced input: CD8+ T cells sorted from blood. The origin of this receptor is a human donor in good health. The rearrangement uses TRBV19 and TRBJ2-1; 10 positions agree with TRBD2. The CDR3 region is CASCQLAGLNEQFF. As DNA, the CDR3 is TGTGCCAGCTGTCAACTAGCGGGGTTAAATGAGCAGTTCTTC.